Shown below are 5 T cell receptor beta chains from a single sample sequenced in a study of T cell responses to AZD1222 COVID-19 vaccine. Profiling relied on immunoSEQ multiplex PCR, and the TCRdb table lists in-frame clones only, not all of them. The sample consists of about 120,000 clones, around 90% of them appearing once. The specimen was peripheral blood, collected 28 days after the second dose of the MenACWY control vaccine. Receptor source: an adult who received the MenACWY meningococcal vaccine as a control.

The J gene is TRBJ2-3, the V gene TRBV9, with a possible D match to TRBD1 (5 bases). CDR3 length: 15 amino acids. V was trimmed by 2 bases and J by 0 bases, leaving 10 bases between them. Germline V gene data show CDR1 as SGDLS and CDR2 as YYNGEE. This chain's CDR3 is CASSVRTISTDTQYF. Written as DNA, the CDR3 is TGTGCCAGCAGCGTTAGGACAATCAGCACAGATACGCAGTATTTT.

The chain is built from TRBV7-9 and TRBJ2-1; 8 nucleotides line up with TRBD2. V trimming: 1 base; J trimming: 2 bases; junction bases outside the gene matches: 4. Germline V gene lookup returns CDR1 SEHNR and CDR2 FQNEAQ (reference sequence). CDR3 size: 16 residues. DNA for the CDR3: TGTGCCAGCAGCTTAGGACTAGCGAAAGCCTACAATGAGCAGTTCTTC. Amino acids: CASSLGLAKAYNEQFF.

V is TRBV5-6 and J is TRBJ1-5; 9 positions match TRBD1. V dropped 4 bases and J dropped 4; count of bases not matched to a gene: 6. Per germline, CDR1 SGHDT and CDR2 YYEEEE. The CDR3 length is 15 residues. Here the CDR3 DNA reads TGTGCCAGCAGCGTCCGGGACAGGGTTAATCAGCCCCAGCATTTT. Its protein product is CASSVRDRVNQPQHF.

V usage is TRBV6-6 and J usage is TRBJ2-3; D unresolved. V dropped 0 bases and J dropped 4 bases, with 8 bases sitting between them. There are 14 residues in the CDR3. Germline CDR1 reads MNHNY; CDR2 reads SVGAGI (reference sequence). DNA of the CDR3: TGTGCCAGCAGTTACTCCACAGAGTCAGATACGCAGTATTTT. It translates to CASSYSTESDTQYF.

This chain uses TRBV4-3 with TRBJ2-3, with D perhaps matching TRBD1 or TRBD2 (5 bases each). Trimming removed 0 bases at V and 8 bases at J, with 12 bases between. Germline lookup yields CDR1 LGHNA and CDR2 YSLEER. This CDR3 has 14 amino acids. The CDR3 DNA sequence: TGCGCCAGCAGCCAAGAAGGTGGGGGACCTACGCAGTATTTT. This encodes CASSQEGGGPTQYF.